Only one count was recorded for the clone carrying this T cell receptor beta chain. The antigen is undetermined. The CDR3 runs 15 residues. V was cut by 1 base and J by 0 bases, with 11 bases left in between. Germline assignment: CDR1 SQVTM and CDR2 ANQGSEA. This sample stems from a study of cytomegalovirus exposure and HLA in healthy donors. Study observations and caveats: In a later analysis, specific HLA alleles were associated with 15,000 to 20,000 TCR beta sequences at a 0.05 false discovery rate.

The PCR had 60 Vbeta and 13 Jbeta primers. Measured with immunoSEQ multiplex PCR; TCRdb has only the in-frame clones, and not every one. The sample holds 80,000 to 100,000 clones; about four fifths are singletons and the top ten take 6% to 9.5%. The rearrangement links TRBV29-1 to TRBJ2-3, with a tentative D call TRBD2 (5 bases). The origin of this receptor is a man aged 30 to 39 in good health and CMV-seronegative. Input material: PBMCs. The CDR3 loop is CSVEGTSSSTDTQYF. In DNA, the CDR3 is TGCAGCGTTGAAGGGACTTCCTCTAGCACAGATACGCAGTATTTT.